This TCR beta chain was found in a study of monozygotic twins with inflammatory bowel disease (dated by TCRdb to 2018 to 2020). About the investigation overall: A total of 28 monozygotic twin pairs were included in the full study, comprising nine German pairs (four IBD-concordant, five IBD-discordant) and 19 IBD-discordant Danish pairs. Each individual had, on average, about 151 000 unique TCRalpha sequences and 181 000 unique TCRbeta sequences available for analysis. Within discordant pairs, disease-associated traits were sought mainly by comparing IBD patients with their genetically identical healthy co-twins. Paper-wide results and their limitations: Because patients were on differing immunosuppressive treatments, the repertoires may have picked up extra background noise and inter-individual variability. Concordant and discordant twins showed no difference in repertoire similarity, possibly because of limited statistical power. A decrease in TCRbeta repertoire diversity, as measured by inverse Simpson index, was observed in IBD patients compared with their healthy co-twins. Compared with healthy twins, IBD patients shared fewer clonotypes with other individuals, and the difference was most pronounced in patients with signs of disease activity. The results gave no support for a single strong signal or clonotype linked to IBD. The analysis was unable to tell different T cell subtypes apart.

From each donor, a roughly 2.3 ml peripheral blood sample was collected into PAXgene tubes and stored at -80 degrees C. Total RNA was isolated from whole blood with the PAXgene blood miRNA kit on an automated QIAcube, without T cell sorting. Peripheral blood from monozygotic twin pairs concordant or discordant for inflammatory bowel disease was subjected to deep TCRalpha and TCRbeta repertoire profiling with unique molecular barcoding. Smoking habits were recorded for all twin pairs, and each individual was classified as a current, former or never smoker. Regarding this clonotype: Its binding antigen is unknown.

Library preparation used 5' RACE. Preparation of each TCR library used approximately 4,000 ng of total RNA. For each sample, cDNA was synthesized in eight separate reactions using SMARTScribe reverse transcriptase. During cDNA synthesis, template switching was used to introduce unique molecular identifiers that contained a 6-nucleotide sample barcode. TCRalpha and TCRbeta cDNA was amplified by two nested PCRs of approximately 17 and 9 cycles, with bead purification after each PCR. Before amplification, cDNA was treated with uracil DNA-glycosylase and purified using the QIAquick PCR purification kit. The second PCR added Illumina TruSeq-compatible adapters along with sample-specific barcodes. TapeStation and Qubit were used to check library quality and concentration, and 4 to 6 ng of each library went into the pool. Sequencing of the pooled libraries was done on an Illumina HiSeq2500 single-index Rapid Run using custom sequencing primers and 2 x 100 bp reads. Turning to the authors' computational methods: UMI-based consensus assembly with MiGEC version 1.2.6 was used to correct PCR and sequencing errors. MiXCR version 2.1.1 handled V(D)J alignment, clonotype assembly and CDR3 extraction. Normalisation of gene usage, clonotype sharing and MAIT/NKT TCR abundance was achieved by analysing the top 1000, 10 000 and 20 000 clonotypes per sample. Diversity was computed as the inverse Simpson index with the vegan R package after downsampling to 27 000 UMIs. Paired Mann-Whitney U tests were applied to discordant twin pairs, and Benjamini-Hochberg correction was used for multiple testing. Reads reprocessed by TCRdb are summarized as one entry per CDR3 protein sequence, and DNA is absent. These V and J calls rely on TCRdb rather than the paper's analysis. This sample's listing comprises roughly 150,000 distinct CDR3 sequences. The ten largest clones add up to approximately 2.8% of the sample.

The germline V gene supplies CDR1 SGHRS and CDR2 YFSETQ. The CDR3 starts with the cysteine, ends with the phenylalanine, and has 15 residues. There is no recorded DNA. The TCR was taken from a human donor with ulcerative colitis or Crohn's disease, or a healthy co-twin of an affected twin (not recorded which). Material for sequencing was blood. The rearranged chain carries TRBV5-1 and TRBJ2-5; the TCRdb call, TRBD2, lacks DNA for checking. The CDR3 region has the sequence CASSLYHGGEETQYF.